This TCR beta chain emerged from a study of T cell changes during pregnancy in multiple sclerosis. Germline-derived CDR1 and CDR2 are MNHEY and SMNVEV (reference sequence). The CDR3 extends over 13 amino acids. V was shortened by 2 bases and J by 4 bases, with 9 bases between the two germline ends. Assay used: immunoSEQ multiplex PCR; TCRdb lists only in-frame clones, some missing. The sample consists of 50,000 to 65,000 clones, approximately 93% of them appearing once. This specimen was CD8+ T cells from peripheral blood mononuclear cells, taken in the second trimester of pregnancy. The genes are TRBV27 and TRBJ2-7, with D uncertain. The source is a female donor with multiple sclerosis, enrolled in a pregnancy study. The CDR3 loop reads CASSLGQQYEQYF. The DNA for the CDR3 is TGTGCCAGCAGTTTAGGGCAACAATACGAGCAGTACTTC.